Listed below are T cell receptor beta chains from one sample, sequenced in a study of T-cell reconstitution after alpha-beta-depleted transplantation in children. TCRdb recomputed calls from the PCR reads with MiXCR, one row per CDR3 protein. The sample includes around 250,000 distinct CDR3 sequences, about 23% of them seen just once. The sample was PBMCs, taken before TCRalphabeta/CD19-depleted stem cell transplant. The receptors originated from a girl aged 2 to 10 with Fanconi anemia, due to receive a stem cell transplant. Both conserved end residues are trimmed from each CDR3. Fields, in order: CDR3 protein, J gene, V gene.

ASRPLATWGNEQY	TRBJ2-7	TRBV28
SSGRGTYEQY	TRBJ2-7	TRBV20-1
SVARDQEQY	TRBJ2-7	TRBV29-1
ASSKALGTTHLSGANVLT	TRBJ2-6	TRBV21-1
ASSYSSITDYEQY	TRBJ2-7	TRBV6-2/TRBV6-3
ASSVAPRSSSYEQY	TRBJ2-7	TRBV9
ASSPPGGRETQY	TRBJ2-5	TRBV18
ASSQDSPLSNEQF	TRBJ2-1	TRBV10-2
ASSRWTAEETQY	TRBJ2-5	TRBV7-6
ASSEETQY	TRBJ2-5	TRBV25-1
ASSVPGTGSSPLH	TRBJ1-6	TRBV6-1
SVDFSGWQQETQY	TRBJ2-5	TRBV29-1
SVQDPTIETQY	TRBJ2-5	TRBV29-1
SVEGIAEYNEQF	TRBJ2-1	TRBV29-1
ASSLVAGGADTQY	TRBJ2-3	TRBV5-1
ASSKANEQF	TRBJ2-1	TRBV12-3/TRBV12-4
SVAPGQPYNEQF	TRBJ2-1	TRBV29-1
ASSLAPGEETQY	TRBJ2-5	TRBV11-1
ASRSLRDTGELF	TRBJ2-2	TRBV5-1
RGQDFTSGIADTQY	TRBJ2-3	TRBV20-1
AWSVPAGRWVRGANVLT	TRBJ2-6	TRBV30
SARVGLAVINEQF	TRBJ2-1	TRBV20-1
ASSQGTSGGETQY	TRBJ2-5	TRBV4-2
SAEGGYYGYT	TRBJ1-2	TRBV29-1
ASRPGQESYEQY	TRBJ2-7	TRBV5-1
ASSLSRDSNSPLH	TRBJ1-6	TRBV7-2
ASSYFSGARNTIY	TRBJ1-3	TRBV6-5
ASSEDYHREQY	TRBJ2-7	TRBV25-1
ASSLPGLRNNEQF	TRBJ2-1	TRBV5-1
STRPLTAYEQY	TRBJ2-7	TRBV20-1
ASSRSRQGTYEQY	TRBJ2-7	TRBV4-1
ASSLALAVDNEQF	TRBJ2-1	TRBV11-1
ASSSHWTGNQPQH	TRBJ1-5	TRBV12-3/TRBV12-4
ASSQGEGLGSEQY	TRBJ2-7	TRBV4-1
SALLELRTDTQY	TRBJ2-3	TRBV20-1
ASSPRDSSYNEQF	TRBJ2-1	TRBV28
ASSLVGIYNEQF	TRBJ2-1	TRBV7-9
AISEVRNRPGHISGANVLT	TRBJ2-6	TRBV10-3
ASHPGQGTYEQY	TRBJ2-7	TRBV6-1
ASSYTVQETQY	TRBJ2-5	TRBV6-5
ATLAGGPKAYEQY	TRBJ2-7	TRBV6-2/TRBV6-3
SVEDNYEQY	TRBJ2-7	TRBV29-1
ASTLTGGGYEQY	TRBJ2-7	TRBV28
ASSLVAEDYEQY	TRBJ2-7	TRBV7-9
ASSLAGEGIVSYEQY	TRBJ2-7	TRBV5-1
SASEGANYGYT	TRBJ1-2	TRBV20-1
SARTVGGADTEAF	TRBJ1-1	TRBV20-1